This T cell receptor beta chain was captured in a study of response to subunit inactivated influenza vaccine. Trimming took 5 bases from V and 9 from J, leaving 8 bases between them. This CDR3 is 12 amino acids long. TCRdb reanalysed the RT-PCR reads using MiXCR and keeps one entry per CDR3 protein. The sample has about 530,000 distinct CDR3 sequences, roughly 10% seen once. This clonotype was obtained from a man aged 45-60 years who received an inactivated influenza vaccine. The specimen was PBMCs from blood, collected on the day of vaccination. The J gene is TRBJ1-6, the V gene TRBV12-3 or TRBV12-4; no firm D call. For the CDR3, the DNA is TGTGCCAGCAGTGGTCACGGTTCACCCCTCCACTTT. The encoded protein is CASSGHGSPLHF.